The clone carrying this T cell receptor beta chain has just a few counts. No antigen is known for it. TCRdb redid the calling of the 5' RACE reads with MiXCR, one entry per CDR3 protein. The table shows over 350,000 distinct CDR3 sequences, with around a sixth occurring only once. The sample originates from a study of T-cell memory formation after mild COVID-19. Study-wide findings and caveats: Detection of some responders pre-infection suggested pre-existing cross-reactive memory T cells participated. CD4/CD8 balance characterized clones contracting day 15 to 85, and CD4+ skew characterized later expanders.

From germline, CDR1 is LGHNA and CDR2 YSLEER. The CDR3 has 17 residues. V trimming: 3 bases; J trimming: 3 bases; junction bases outside the gene matches: 8. The TCR comes from a man younger than 35 who had mild COVID-19 (a few samples of this study predate the infection). Cell type and time point are not known. The V call is TRBV4-3, the J call TRBJ2-3, with 11 nucleotides matching TRBD2. Sequencing was carried out using PBMCs or a T cell subset sorted from them (not recorded which). The CDR3 loop reads CASSQVAGGPGTDTQYF. Written as DNA, the CDR3 is TGCGCCAGCAGCCAGGTAGCGGGGGGGCCCGGTACAGATACGCAGTATTTT.